This TCR beta chain was retrieved from a study of T cells in Graves' hyperthyroidism and ophthalmopathy. This clonotype was recorded at least ten times. Its antigen remains unidentified. General study findings and limits: A 13 V-J model separated ophthalmopathy from stable hyperthyroidism.

If no ophthalmopathy progression occurred within 18 months, Graves' hyperthyroidism was stable. The source material, RNA transcripts, was used to amplify TCR beta CDR3 regions. Researchers ran a first-round RT-PCR on the TCR CDR3 using the HTBI primer set. TCRdb used MiXCR to reprocess the multiplex PCR reads, holding one entry per CDR3 protein. The profile shows hundreds of thousands of distinct CDR3 sequences, 11% to 15% of them singletons. The clonotype originates from a woman younger than 35 with Graves' hyperthyroidism. The material sequenced was blood.

The CDR3 sequence is CASSSYSGTLYEQYF. CDR3 bases: TGTGCCAGCAGCTCGTATAGCGGGACCCTCTACGAGCAGTACTTC. V usage is TRBV7-3 and J usage is TRBJ2-7; 8 nucleotides line up with TRBD2. The CDR3 is made up of 15 amino acids. Germline V gives CDR1 SGHTA, CDR2 FQGTGA. The ends lost 4 bases at V and 3 bases at J; junction bases unmatched: 8. The complete variable domain, with remaining parts taken from reference TRBV7-3 and TRBJ2-7, reads GAGVSQTPSNKVTEKGKYVELRCDPISGHTALYWYRQSLGQGPEFLIYFQGTGAADDSGLPNDRFFAVRPEGSVSTLKIQRTERGDSAVYLCASSSYSGTLYEQYFGPGTRLTVT.